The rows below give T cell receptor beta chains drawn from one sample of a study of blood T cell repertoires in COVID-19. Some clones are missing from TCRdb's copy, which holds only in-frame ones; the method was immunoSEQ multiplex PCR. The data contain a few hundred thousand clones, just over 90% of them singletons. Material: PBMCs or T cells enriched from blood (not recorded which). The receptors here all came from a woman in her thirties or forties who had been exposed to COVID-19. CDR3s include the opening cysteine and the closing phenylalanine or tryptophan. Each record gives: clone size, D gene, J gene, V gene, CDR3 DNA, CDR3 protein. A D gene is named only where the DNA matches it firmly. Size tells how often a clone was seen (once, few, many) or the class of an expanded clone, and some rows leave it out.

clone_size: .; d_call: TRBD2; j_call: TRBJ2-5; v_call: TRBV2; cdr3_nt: TGTGCCAGCAGTTGGACTAGCGGGTACCAAGAGACCCAGTACTTC; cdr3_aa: CASSWTSGYQETQYF
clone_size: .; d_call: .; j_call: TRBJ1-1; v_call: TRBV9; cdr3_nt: TGTGCCAGCAGCTCCGGCCGTCGGGGGGCAGGGACTGAAGCTTTCTTT; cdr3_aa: CASSSGRRGAGTEAFF
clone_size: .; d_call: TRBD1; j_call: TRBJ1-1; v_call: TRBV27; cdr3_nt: TGTGCCAGCAGCGACAGGGTTGGGGCTTTCTTT; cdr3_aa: CASSDRVGAFF
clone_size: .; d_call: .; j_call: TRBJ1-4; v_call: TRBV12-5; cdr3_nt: TGTGCTAGTGGTTTGGAGGGGGCAACTAATGAAAAACTGTTTTTT; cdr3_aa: CASGLEGATNEKLFF
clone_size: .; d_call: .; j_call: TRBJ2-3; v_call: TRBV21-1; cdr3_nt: TGTGCCAGCAGCAAAGAGAACGTATTGGGTACTCGGGCAGATACGCAGTATTTT; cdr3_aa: CASSKENVLGTRADTQYF
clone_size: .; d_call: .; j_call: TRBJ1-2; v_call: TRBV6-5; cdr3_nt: TGTGCCAGCAGTTACGCGTCAGGGTTTAACTATGGCTACACCTTC; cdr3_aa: CASSYASGFNYGYTF
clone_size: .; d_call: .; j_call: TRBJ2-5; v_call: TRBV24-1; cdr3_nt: TGTGCCACCAGTGCTGAAAACCGGGGCCAAGAGACCCAGTACTTC; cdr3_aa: CATSAENRGQETQYF
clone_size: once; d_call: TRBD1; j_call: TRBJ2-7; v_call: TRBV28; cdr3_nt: TGTGCCAGCAGTTTGACAGGGTTCTACGAGCAGTACTTC; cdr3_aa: CASSLTGFYEQYF
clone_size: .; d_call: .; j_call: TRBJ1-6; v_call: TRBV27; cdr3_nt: TGTGCCAGCAGGCCCCTCGGGGATTCACCCCTCCACTTT; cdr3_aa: CASRPLGDSPLHF
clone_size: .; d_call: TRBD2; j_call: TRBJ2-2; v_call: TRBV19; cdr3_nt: TGTGCCAGTAGCCCGGGACTAGCGGGGGCCTCGATCACCGGGGAGCTGTTTTTT; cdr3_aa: CASSPGLAGASITGELFF
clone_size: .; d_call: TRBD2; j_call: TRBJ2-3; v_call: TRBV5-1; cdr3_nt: TGCGCCAGCAGCCGCTGGGCGGGACTAGCGGGGGGAGGCACAGATACGCAGTATTTT; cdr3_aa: CASSRWAGLAGGGTDTQYF
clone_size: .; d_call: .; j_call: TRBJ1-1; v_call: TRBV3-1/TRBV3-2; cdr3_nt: TGTGCCAGCAGGAATAGAGGACAGCCTGAAGCTTTCTTT; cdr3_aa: CASRNRGQPEAFF
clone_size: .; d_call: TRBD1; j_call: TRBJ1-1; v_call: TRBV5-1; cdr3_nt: TGCGCCAGCAGCTTGGCCGGGACAGGGGATTTCAACACTGAAGCTTTCTTT; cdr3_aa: CASSLAGTGDFNTEAFF
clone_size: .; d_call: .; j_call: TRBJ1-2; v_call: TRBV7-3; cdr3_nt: TGTGCCAGCAGCTACAGTGCTAACTATGGCTACACCTTC; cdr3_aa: CASSYSANYGYTF
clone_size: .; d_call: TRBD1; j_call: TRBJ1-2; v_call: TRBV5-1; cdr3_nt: TGCGCCAGCAGCATAACTCTGACAGGGGGATATGGCTACACCTTC; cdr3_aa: CASSITLTGGYGYTF
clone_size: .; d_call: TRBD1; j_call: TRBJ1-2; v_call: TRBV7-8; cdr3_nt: TGTGCCAGCAGCCGGGACAGGGTCGCTGGCTACACCTTC; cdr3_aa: CASSRDRVAGYTF
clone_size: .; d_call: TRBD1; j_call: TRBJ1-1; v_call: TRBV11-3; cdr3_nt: TGTGCCAGCAGTGCGGGACAGGGTTACACTGAAGCTTTCTTT; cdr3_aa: CASSAGQGYTEAFF
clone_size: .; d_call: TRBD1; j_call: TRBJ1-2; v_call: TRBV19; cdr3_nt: TGTGCCAGTAGTGCCCCCGACAGGGACAAAAGCTACACCTTC; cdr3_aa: CASSAPDRDKSYTF
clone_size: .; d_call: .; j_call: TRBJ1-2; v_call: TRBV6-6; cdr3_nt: TGTGCCAGCAGTCAGAGGGGTGCGGGGTATGGCTACACCTTC; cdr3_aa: CASSQRGAGYGYTF
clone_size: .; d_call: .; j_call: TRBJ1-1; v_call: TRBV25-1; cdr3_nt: TGTGCCAGCCGTGAATGGGGCAGTAACACTGAAGCTTTCTTT; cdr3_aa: CASREWGSNTEAFF
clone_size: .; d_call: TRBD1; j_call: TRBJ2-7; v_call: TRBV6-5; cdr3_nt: TGTGCCAGCATGGGCCCGGGACAGGGGGCACTGGAGCAGTACTTC; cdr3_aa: CASMGPGQGALEQYF
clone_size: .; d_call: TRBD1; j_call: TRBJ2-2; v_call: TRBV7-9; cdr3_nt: TGTGCCAGCAGCTGGCTTCGGGACAGGATTAACACCGGGGAGCTGTTTTTT; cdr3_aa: CASSWLRDRINTGELFF
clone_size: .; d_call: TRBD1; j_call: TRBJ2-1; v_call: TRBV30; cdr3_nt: TGTGCCTGGAGTTGGGGACAGGGGGTTGGGGAGCAGTTCTTC; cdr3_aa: CAWSWGQGVGEQFF
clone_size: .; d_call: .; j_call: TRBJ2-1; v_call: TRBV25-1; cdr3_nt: TGTGCCAGCCGTCCGGGTGGGCAGTTCTTC; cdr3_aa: CASRPGGQFF
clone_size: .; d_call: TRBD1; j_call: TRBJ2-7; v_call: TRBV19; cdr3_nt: TGTGCCAGTAGTGCGGGACAGGGGGCCTTCTACGAGCAGTACTTC; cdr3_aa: CASSAGQGAFYEQYF
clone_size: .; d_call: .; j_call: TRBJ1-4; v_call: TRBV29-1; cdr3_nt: TGCAGCGTTGGGAGGGGCCGAGATGAAAAACTGTTTTTT; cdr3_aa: CSVGRGRDEKLFF
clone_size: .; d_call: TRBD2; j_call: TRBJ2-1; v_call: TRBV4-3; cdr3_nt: TGCGCCAGCAGCCCACGGACTAGCGGGAGAAATGAGCAGTTCTTC; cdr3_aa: CASSPRTSGRNEQFF
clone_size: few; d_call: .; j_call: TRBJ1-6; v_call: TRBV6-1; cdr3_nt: TGTGCCAGCAGTGAGAGGGGGGGAGGCTCGGCCTCACCCCTCCACTTT; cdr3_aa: CASSERGGGSASPLHF
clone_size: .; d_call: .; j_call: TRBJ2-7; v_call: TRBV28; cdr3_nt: TGTGCCAGCAGTTACAAGGGGAGGAACGAGCAGTACTTC; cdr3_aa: CASSYKGRNEQYF
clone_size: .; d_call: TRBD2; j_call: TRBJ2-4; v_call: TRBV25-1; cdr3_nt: TGTGCCAGCAGTTCCTCGGGCGGGAGAAACATTCAGTACTTC; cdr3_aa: CASSSSGGRNIQYF
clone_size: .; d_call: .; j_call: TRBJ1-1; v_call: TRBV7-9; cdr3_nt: TGTGCCAGCCAGGGCCGGGGGACTGAAGCTTTCTTT; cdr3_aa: CASQGRGTEAFF
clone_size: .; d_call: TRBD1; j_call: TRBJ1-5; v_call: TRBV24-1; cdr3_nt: TGTGCCACCAGTGAGGGGACAGGGGTTCGGGATGAGCCCCAGCATTTT; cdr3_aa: CATSEGTGVRDEPQHF
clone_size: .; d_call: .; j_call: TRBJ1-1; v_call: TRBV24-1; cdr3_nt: TGTGCCACCAGTGATTTTAGCCTAAGTGGCACTGAAGCTTTCTTT; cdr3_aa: CATSDFSLSGTEAFF
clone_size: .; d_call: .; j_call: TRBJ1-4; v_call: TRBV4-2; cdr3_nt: TGTGCCAGCAGCCGCGCATCCATTGGAGAAGGAGAAAAACTGTTTTTT; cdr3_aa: CASSRASIGEGEKLFF
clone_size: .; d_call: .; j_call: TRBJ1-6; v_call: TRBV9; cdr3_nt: TGTGCCAGCAGCCCCGTCGGAGGGGCCCGGAATTCACCCCTCCACTTT; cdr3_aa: CASSPVGGARNSPLHF
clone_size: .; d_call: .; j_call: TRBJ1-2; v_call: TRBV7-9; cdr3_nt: TGTGCCAGCAGCTTAGTTCCGGGGTCTAACTATGGCTACACCTTC; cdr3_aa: CASSLVPGSNYGYTF
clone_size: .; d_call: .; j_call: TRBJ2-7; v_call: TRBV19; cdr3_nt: TGTGCCAGTAGTCCCCGGGGGTTGGGCCCTTACGAGCAGTACTTC; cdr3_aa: CASSPRGLGPYEQYF
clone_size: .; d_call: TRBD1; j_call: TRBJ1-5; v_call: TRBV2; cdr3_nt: TGTGCCAGCAGCGACAGGGGATCCCGCAATCAGCCCCAGCATTTT; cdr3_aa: CASSDRGSRNQPQHF
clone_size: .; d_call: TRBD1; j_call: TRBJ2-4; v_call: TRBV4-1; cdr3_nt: TGCGCCAGCAGCCAAGGACAGGGGGGCAAAAACATTCAGTACTTC; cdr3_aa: CASSQGQGGKNIQYF
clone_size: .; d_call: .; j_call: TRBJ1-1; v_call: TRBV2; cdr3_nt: TGTGCCAGCAGTGTGGGCAGGGGCCGAGGTGGTAACACTGAAGCTTTCTTT; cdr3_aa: CASSVGRGRGGNTEAFF
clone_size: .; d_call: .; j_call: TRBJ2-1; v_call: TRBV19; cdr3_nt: TGTGCCAGTAGTATTCTAGGGGAATCCTACAATGAGCAGTTCTTC; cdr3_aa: CASSILGESYNEQFF
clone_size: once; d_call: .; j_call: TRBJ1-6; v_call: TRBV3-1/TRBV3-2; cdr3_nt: TGTGCCAGCAGCCAAGAGGCCCAGGGACTTTCACCCCTCCACTTT; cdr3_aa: CASSQEAQGLSPLHF
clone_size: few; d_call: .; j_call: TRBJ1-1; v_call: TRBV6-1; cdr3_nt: TGTGCCAGCAGTGAAGGGTGGGGAGGGAACACTGAAGCTTTCTTT; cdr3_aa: CASSEGWGGNTEAFF
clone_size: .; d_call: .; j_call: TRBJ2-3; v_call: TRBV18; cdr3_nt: TGTGCCAGCTCACCTTCCCCTAGCACAGATACGCAGTATTTT; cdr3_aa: CASSPSPSTDTQYF
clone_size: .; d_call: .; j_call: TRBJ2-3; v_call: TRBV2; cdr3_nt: TGTGCCAGCAGGAAGGAACTACTCACAGATACGCAGTATTTT; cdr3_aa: CASRKELLTDTQYF
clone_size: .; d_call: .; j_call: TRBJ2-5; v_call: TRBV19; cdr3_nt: TGTGCCAGTAGTATAATGAGTCAGGACGGGAAAGAGACCCAGTACTTC; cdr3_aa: CASSIMSQDGKETQYF
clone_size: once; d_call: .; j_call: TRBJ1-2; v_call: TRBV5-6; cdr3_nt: TGTGCCAGCAGCCTGGGGTCCAGCGGGGGGCCCTATGGCTACACCTTC; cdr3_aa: CASSLGSSGGPYGYTF
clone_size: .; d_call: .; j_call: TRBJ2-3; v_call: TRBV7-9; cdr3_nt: TGTACCCACGGCGGGATATTAGATACGCAGTATTTT; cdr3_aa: CTHGGILDTQYF
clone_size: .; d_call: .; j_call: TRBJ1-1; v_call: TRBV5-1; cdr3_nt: TGCGCCAGCAGCGTTACAGGAGCTTTAAACACTGAAGCTTTCTTT; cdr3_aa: CASSVTGALNTEAFF
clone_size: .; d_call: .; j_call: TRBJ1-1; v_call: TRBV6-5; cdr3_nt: TGTGCCAGCAGCAAATACAGAGACACTGAAGCTTTCTTT; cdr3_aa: CASSKYRDTEAFF